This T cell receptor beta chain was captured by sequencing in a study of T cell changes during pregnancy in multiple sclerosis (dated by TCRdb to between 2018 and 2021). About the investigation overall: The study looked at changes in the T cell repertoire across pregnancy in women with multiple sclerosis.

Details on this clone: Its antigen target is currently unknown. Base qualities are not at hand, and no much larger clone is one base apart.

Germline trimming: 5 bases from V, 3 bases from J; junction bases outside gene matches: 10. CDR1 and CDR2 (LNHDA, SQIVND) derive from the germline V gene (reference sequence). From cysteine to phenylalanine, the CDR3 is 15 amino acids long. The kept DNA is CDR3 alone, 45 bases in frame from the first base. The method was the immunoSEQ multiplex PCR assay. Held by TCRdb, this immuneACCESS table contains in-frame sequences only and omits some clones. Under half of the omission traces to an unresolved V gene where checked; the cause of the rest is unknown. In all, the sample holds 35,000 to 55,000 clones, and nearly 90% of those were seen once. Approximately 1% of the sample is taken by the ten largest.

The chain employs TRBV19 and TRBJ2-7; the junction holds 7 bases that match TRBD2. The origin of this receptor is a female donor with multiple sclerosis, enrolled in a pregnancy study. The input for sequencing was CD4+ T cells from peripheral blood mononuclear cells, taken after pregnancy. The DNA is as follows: TGTGCCAGTAGTGTAACTTCGGGAGGTCACTACGAGCAGTACTTC. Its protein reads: CASSVTSGGHYEQYF. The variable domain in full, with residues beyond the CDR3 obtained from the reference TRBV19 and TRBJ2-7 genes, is DGGITQSPKYLFRKEGQNVTLSCEQNLNHDAMYWYRQDPGQGLRLIYYSQIVNDFQKGDIAEGYSVSREKKESFPLTVTSAQKNPTAFYLCASSVTSGGHYEQYFGPGTRLTVT.